This record looks at one T cell receptor beta chain sequence and its context. Its recognized antigen is unknown. No much larger clone is present one base from it, and per-base qualities are unavailable. These data originate in a study of OX40 agonist ivuxolimab in advanced cancers. Describing the broader study: Ivuxolimab, which targeted the costimulatory receptor OX40 (CD134), was an agonistic, fully human IgG2 monoclonal antibody. Three dose-escalation patients achieved partial responses, one with hepatocellular carcinoma and two with cutaneous melanoma. In the dose-escalation cohort, 82.7% of patients were male, and the mean age was roughly 60 years, with a range of about 23 to 80. Intravenous ivuxolimab was administered to patients every 2 weeks at six dose levels: 0.01, 0.1, 0.3, 1.5, 3 and 10 mg/kg. Prior anti-PD-1, anti-PD-L1 or anti-CTLA-4 therapy was permitted, and 30% to 50% of dose-escalation patients had received checkpoint inhibitors. Peripheral TCRbeta sequencing was intended to test whether TCR sequence diversity was altered and clonal T-cell expansion was caused by ivuxolimab. Of the approximately 50 dose-escalation patients, hepatocellular carcinoma was present in approximately 20, melanoma in approximately 15, renal cell carcinoma in 9 and head and neck cancer in 9. The paper describes the monotherapy dose-escalation part (N ≈ 52 patients) of the phase I trial of ivuxolimab. The full study reports these points: In partial responders in the 0.1-3.0 mg/kg groups, normalized peripheral clonal expansion was found to be among the lowest, especially among CD8+ T cells. Low levels of normalized T-cell clonal expansion were also seen in some patients who did not respond. At doses of 0.1 to 3.0 mg/kg, clonal expansion of both CD4+ and CD8+ blood T cells was observed from baseline to week 6. Antigen specificity was not determined for the clonally expanded peripheral T cells. After ivuxolimab, more expanded clones were found on average in CD8+ T cells than in CD4+ T cells.

According to the germline V gene, CDR1 reads SGHVS and CDR2 reads FNYEAQ. The CDR3 spans 16 residues, from the cysteine through the phenylalanine. Only the CDR3 portion is preserved as DNA: 48 bases, with reading frame beginning at the first base. Deletion took 1 base off V and 0 bases off J, with a span of 13 bases between the germline ends. For sequencing of the TCRbeta CDR3 region, genomic DNA was extracted from the sorted cells. TCRbeta CDR3 regions were sequenced using the immunoSEQ Assay. TCRdb re-hosts the immuneACCESS table, in-frame sequences only. Its copies lack some clones; in the studies checked, an unresolved V gene accounts for under half of them, and the cause for the rest is not known. The sample table shows about 60,000 clones, and about 94% are seen once. The ten largest make up about 17% of the sample. The trial excluded patients who had a history of autoimmune disease or were on systemic immunosuppression. Peripheral blood for TCR sequencing was collected from all dose cohorts at baseline, on cycle 4 day 1, and on cycle 7 day 1. The samples were taken from a phase I, first-in-human, multicenter, open-label dose-escalation trial of ivuxolimab. Adults with locally advanced or metastatic head and neck squamous cell, hepatocellular, melanoma or renal cell carcinoma were enrolled in the trial. Before TCR sequencing, CD4+ and CD8+ T cells were separately sorted from peripheral blood.

The specimen comprised CD4+ or CD8+ T cells sorted from blood, sampled in a trial of the OX40 agonist ivuxolimab. The TCR originated in an adult with an advanced solid tumor such as melanoma, head and neck, liver or kidney cancer. The sequence is built from TRBV7-6 and TRBJ2-7, with the D call perhaps TRBD1 or TRBD2, as 5 bases match in each case. This receptor has the CDR3 CASSLGLGESSYEQYF. The DNA is as follows: TGTGCCAGCAGCTTAGGGTTGGGGGAAAGCTCCTACGAGCAGTACTTC.